The clone carrying this TCR beta chain was picked up a small number of times. Antigen specificity is unknown. This entry belongs to a study of cytomegalovirus exposure and HLA in healthy donors. Turning to the study itself: Just over 80% of more than 300 genotyped donors fell in the Caucasian-associated ancestry cluster. General study findings and limits: A few CMV-associated chains were confirmed in vitro to be specific for CMV antigens. In an earlier analysis, productive rearrangement rates for most beta V segments clustered near 87% or 30%. Among donors in an Asian-associated ancestry cluster, a later analysis reportedly found fewer N-insertions than the roughly 670-donor mean.

Trimming pared 2 bases from V and 3 bases from J, leaving 17 bases between. This CDR3 region has 16 residues. CDR1 and CDR2 from the germline V gene are LNHDA and SQIVND (reference sequence). PCR was performed using 60 Vbeta and 13 Jbeta primers. The protocol was immunoSEQ multiplex PCR, while the TCRdb copy is restricted to in-frame clones and leaves out a portion. The top ten hold roughly 3.2% of the sample, which has 90,000 to 110,000 clones, about 70% seen once. The chain couples TRBV19 to TRBJ2-7; D is possibly TRBD1 (6 bases). The sequenced sample consisted of PBMCs. This receptor was obtained from a man aged 25 to 40 in good health and CMV-seronegative. CDR3 bases: TGTGCCAGTAGTATACGGGCAGGGGAGTATCGCTACGAGCAGTACTTC. Translated, it gives CASSIRAGEYRYEQYF.